This section outlines one T cell receptor (beta chain) sequence together with its context. This specimen belongs to a study of Graves' ophthalmopathy and Graves' hyperthyroidism. Study-level background: Peripheral blood samples were taken at initial diagnosis, before any treatment.

RNA transcripts served as template for amplifying TCR beta CDR3 sequences. HTBI-primed first-round RT-PCR preceded second-round multiplex PCR. TCRdb reprocessed the multiplex PCR reads with MiXCR, giving one entry per CDR3 protein. This sample yields around 600,000 distinct CDR3 sequences, of which roughly 39% are seen a single time; over 2.5% belongs to the top ten. Orbital computed tomography and thyroid ultrasound, along with TRAb, serum thyroxine and clinical symptoms, underpinned diagnosis. This CDR3 spans 11 amino acids. CDR1 is SEHNR, CDR2 FQNEAQ, per germline (reference sequence). V trimming: 5 bases; J trimming: 9 bases; junction bases outside the gene matches: 3.

The sequence was obtained from an adult man with Graves' ophthalmopathy. This chain joins TRBV7-9 and TRBJ2-5, with 7 bases identical to TRBD1. Sequenced input: peripheral blood. CDR3 nucleotides: TGTGCCAGCAGCCCTAGGGGGCCCCAGTACTTC. Its protein is CASSPRGPQYF.